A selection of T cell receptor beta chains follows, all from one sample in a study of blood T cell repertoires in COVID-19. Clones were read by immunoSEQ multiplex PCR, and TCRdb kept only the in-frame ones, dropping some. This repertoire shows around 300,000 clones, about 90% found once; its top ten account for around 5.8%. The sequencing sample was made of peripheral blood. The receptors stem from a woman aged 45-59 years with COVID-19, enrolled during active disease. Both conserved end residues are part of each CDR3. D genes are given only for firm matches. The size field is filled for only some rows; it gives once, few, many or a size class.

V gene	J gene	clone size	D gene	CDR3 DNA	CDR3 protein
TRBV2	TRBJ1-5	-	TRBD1	TGTGCCACCTCGGGACAGCTCAATCAGCCCCAGCATTTT	CATSGQLNQPQHF
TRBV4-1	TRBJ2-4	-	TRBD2	TGCGCCAGCAGCCAAGACTTGGCGGGAGGGCCTGCCAAAAACATTCAGTACTTC	CASSQDLAGGPAKNIQYF
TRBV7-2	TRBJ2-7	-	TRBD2	TGTGCCAGCAGCTTAGGAGCGGGAGGGCAAGGCGAGCAGTACTTC	CASSLGAGGQGEQYF
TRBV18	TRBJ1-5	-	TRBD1	TGTGCCAGCTCACTAAACTACGGGACAGGGGTTAATCAGCCCCAGCATTTT	CASSLNYGTGVNQPQHF
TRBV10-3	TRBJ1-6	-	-	TGTGCCATCAGTGAGTTTCAGGGGAGTTCACCCCTCCACTTT	CAISEFQGSSPLHF
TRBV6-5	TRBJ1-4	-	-	TGTGCCAGCAGTTACGGCAGTAATGAAAAACTGTTTTTT	CASSYGSNEKLFF
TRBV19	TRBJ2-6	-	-	TGTGCCAGTAGTATACGCGGGGCCTCTTACTCTGGGGCCAACGTCCTGACTTTC	CASSIRGASYSGANVLTF
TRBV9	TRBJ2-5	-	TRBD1	TGTGCCAGCAGCGTCTGGGGGACAGGGGGCCAAGAGACCCAGTACTTC	CASSVWGTGGQETQYF
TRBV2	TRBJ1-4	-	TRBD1	TGTGCCAGCAGTGAACAATTGGGACAGGGAATTTTT	CASSEQLGQGIF
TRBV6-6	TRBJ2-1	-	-	TGTGCCAGCAGTCGACAGAATGAGCAGTTCTTC	CASSRQNEQFF
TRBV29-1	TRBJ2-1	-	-	TGCAGCGGGGGAGCGGTAAATGAGCAGTTCTTC	CSGGAVNEQFF
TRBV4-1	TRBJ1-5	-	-	TGCGCCAGCAGCCAATTGCCCTACAGGGTGAGCAATCAGCCCCAGCATTTT	CASSQLPYRVSNQPQHF
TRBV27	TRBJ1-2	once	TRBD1	TGTGCCAGCAGTTTTATGCCTTTGCGCTTGGGACAGGGGACCTATGGCTACACCTTC	CASSFMPLRLGQGTYGYTF
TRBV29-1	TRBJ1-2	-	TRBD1	TGCAGCGTTGAATCAACAGGGGGCACGAGGGGCTACACCTTC	CSVESTGGTRGYTF